This T cell receptor beta chain was sequenced for a study of blood T cell repertoires in COVID-19. After removal of 3 bases from V and 5 bases from J, the junction contained 7 bases not matched to a gene. Germline V gene data show CDR1 as SGHKS and CDR2 as YYEKEE (reference sequence). The CDR3 runs 15 residues. Sequencing used immunoSEQ multiplex PCR; TCRdb keeps in-frame clones, though not all of them. The repertoire includes about 380,000 clones, more than 70% of them detected once, and around 1.3% sits in the top ten. Sequenced sample: PBMCs or T cells enriched from blood (not recorded which). The clonotype comes from a man aged 25-45 years who had recovered from COVID-19. The chain carries TRBV5-5 and TRBJ2-7; 11 positions match TRBD1. CDR3 protein: CASSWGRTGGDEQYF. The CDR3 bases are TGTGCCAGCAGCTGGGGCAGGACAGGGGGCGACGAGCAGTACTTC.